Listed below are T cell receptor beta chains from one sample, sequenced in a study of T cells after yellow fever vaccination. Each CDR3 protein gets one entry after TCRdb re-called the 5' RACE reads with MiXCR. The sample lists fewer than 500,000 distinct CDR3 sequences, over 15% occurring once. This sample comprised PBMCs, obtained before the yellow fever booster vaccination. All receptors come from a man aged 18 to 30 who received the YFV17D yellow fever vaccine. Each CDR3 is given without its conserved first and last residue. Clone size appears in some rows only: once, few, many, or a class for an expanded clone.

V gene	J gene	clone size	CDR3 protein
TRBV10-3	TRBJ2-6	few	AISDERLRANVLT
TRBV5-1	TRBJ2-2	.	ASSLTGGALELF
TRBV7-2	TRBJ2-2	.	ASSFIASGELF
TRBV5-1	TRBJ2-7	.	ASSLSGVTYEQY
TRBV5-6	TRBJ1-4	few	ASSDREKLF
TRBV5-1	TRBJ2-1	few	ASSARTSGGNEQF
TRBV9	TRBJ2-5	few	ASSVDTSEETQY
TRBV24-1	TRBJ1-2	.	ATSDSDRRWT
TRBV7-2	TRBJ2-2	few	ASSSTGTFTGELF
TRBV12-3/TRBV12-4	TRBJ1-2	many	ASSLGSYGYT
TRBV12-3/TRBV12-4	TRBJ2-5	.	ASRRVEETQY
TRBV19	TRBJ2-2	.	ASSPGNRWTGELF
TRBV10-3	TRBJ1-1	few	AISGVNKGHTEAF
TRBV5-1	TRBJ2-5	.	ASSTGQGETQY
TRBV7-9	TRBJ2-7	.	ASSQEGQSYEQY
TRBV7-9	TRBJ1-1	.	ASSLYPSGAF
TRBV4-1	TRBJ2-2	.	ASSQDAGELF
TRBV11-2	TRBJ2-3	many	ASRNSGVRTDTQY
TRBV4-1	TRBJ1-6	many	ASSGGNSPLH
TRBV20-1	TRBJ2-1	few	SARETYSSYNEQF
TRBV7-6	TRBJ2-2	few	ASSPGTTKTGELF
TRBV7-2	TRBJ1-1	.	ASSPRGREKKGTEAF
TRBV6-5	TRBJ2-7	few	ASSSIRGHEQY
TRBV14	TRBJ2-1	few	ASSLMTGGFEQF
TRBV5-5	TRBJ2-4	.	ASSLDFGMGPLAKNIQY
TRBV7-8	TRBJ2-6	few	ASSLGGLKQGLGANVLT
TRBV2	TRBJ2-1	.	ASSPGGTRRSGGGDEQF
TRBV28	TRBJ2-1	few	ASRPTSGGAHEQF
TRBV6-6	TRBJ1-5	few	ASTRGHIGGQPQH
TRBV28	TRBJ2-2	few	ASRRDIYTGELF
TRBV7-6	TRBJ2-5	.	ASNPSEGVVYETQY
TRBV5-1	TRBJ2-5	.	ASSLPDNQETQY
TRBV6-6	TRBJ2-3	.	ASSSGLAGISTDTQY
TRBV12-3/TRBV12-4	TRBJ2-7	.	ASSLAGDLAVEQY
TRBV20-1	TRBJ2-1	many	SAVPGLGPYNEQF
TRBV19	TRBJ1-2	few	ASSITEFTNYGYT
TRBV18	TRBJ2-3	many	ASSPVGPPITDTQY
TRBV19	TRBJ2-5	few	ASSVRQETQY
TRBV11-2	TRBJ2-1	few	ASSLGSREVDEQF
TRBV6-5	TRBJ2-3	.	ASSFTPPGLYTDTQY
TRBV24-1	TRBJ2-2	few	ATSDLDRTNTGELF
TRBV29-1	TRBJ2-7	few	SVAGQGLSEQY
TRBV28	TRBJ2-1	few	ASRPPTVDNEQF
TRBV7-9	TRBJ2-3	.	ASSQLGSYITDTQY
TRBV10-3	TRBJ1-2	.	AIGASDYGYT
TRBV9	TRBJ1-6	few	ASSVSPDSDVTPLH